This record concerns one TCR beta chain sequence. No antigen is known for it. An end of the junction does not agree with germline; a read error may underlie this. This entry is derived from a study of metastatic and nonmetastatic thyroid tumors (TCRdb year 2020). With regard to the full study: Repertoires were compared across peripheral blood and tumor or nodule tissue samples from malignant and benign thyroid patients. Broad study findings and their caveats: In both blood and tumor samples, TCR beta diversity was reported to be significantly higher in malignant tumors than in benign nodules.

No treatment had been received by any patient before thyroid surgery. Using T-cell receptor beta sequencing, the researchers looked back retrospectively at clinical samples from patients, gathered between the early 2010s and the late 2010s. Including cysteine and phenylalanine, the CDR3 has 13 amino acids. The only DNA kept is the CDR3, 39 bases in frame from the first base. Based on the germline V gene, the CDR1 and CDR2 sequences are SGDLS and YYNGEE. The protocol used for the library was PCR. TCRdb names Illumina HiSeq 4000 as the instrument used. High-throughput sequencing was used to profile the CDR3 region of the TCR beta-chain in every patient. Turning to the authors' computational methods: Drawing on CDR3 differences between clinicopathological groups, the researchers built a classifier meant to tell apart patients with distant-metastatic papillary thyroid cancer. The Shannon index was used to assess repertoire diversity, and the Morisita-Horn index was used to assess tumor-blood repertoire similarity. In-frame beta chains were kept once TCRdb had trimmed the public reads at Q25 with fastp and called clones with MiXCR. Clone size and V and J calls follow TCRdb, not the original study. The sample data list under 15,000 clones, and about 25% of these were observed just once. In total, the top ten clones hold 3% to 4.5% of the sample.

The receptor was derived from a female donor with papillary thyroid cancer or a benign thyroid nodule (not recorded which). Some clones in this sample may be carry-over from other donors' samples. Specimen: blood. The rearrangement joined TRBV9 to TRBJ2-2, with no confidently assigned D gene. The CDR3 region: CASSVFCTGQLFF. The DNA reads TGTGCCAGCAGCGTATTTTGCACCGGGCAGCTGTTTTTT.